This passage covers 11 T cell receptor beta chains from one sample sequenced in a study of blood T cell repertoires in COVID-19 (dated by TCRdb to the early 2020s). Library generation was performed with the immunoSEQ multiplex PCR assay. TCRdb took over this immuneACCESS table, retaining in-frame rearrangements with V and J assigned. Such tables are incomplete; in checked studies, under half of the missing clones stem from an unresolved V gene, and the remainder is unexplained. The sample records roughly 35,000 clones, nearly 95% of which are singletons. The ten largest clones represent about 5% of the sample. The sequenced sample consisted of peripheral blood. These receptors all come from a human donor in a cohort sampled during active COVID-19.

V and J are TRBV6-5 and TRBJ2-3; 13 bases map to TRBD2. Per the germline V gene, CDR1 is MNHEY and CDR2 is SVGAGI. Unmatched junction bases numbered 5, after V lost 0 bases and J lost 8 bases. This CDR3 is 16 amino acids long. In DNA, the CDR3 is TGTGCCAGCAGTTACTCGAAGACTAGCGGGAGGTCTACGCAGTATTTT. It yields the protein CASSYSKTSGRSTQYF.

The chain uses TRBV19 and TRBJ2-1; 7 nucleotides agree with TRBD2. With V trimmed by 1 base and J by 4 bases, 4 bases remained unmatched. The V gene's germline CDR1 is LNHDA and CDR2 SQIVND (reference sequence). The CDR3 length is 15 residues. CDR3 amino acids: CASSIGLAHYNEQFF. CDR3 sequence (DNA): TGTGCCAGTAGTATAGGACTAGCTCATTACAATGAGCAGTTCTTC.

The chain couples TRBV7-8 to TRBJ2-3, with D possibly being TRBD2 (6 bases). The CDR3 consists of 13 residues. Trimming took 7 bases from V and 8 from J, leaving 16 bases between them. Germline loops: CDR1 SGHVS, CDR2 FQNEAQ. As DNA, the CDR3 is TGTGCCAGCACCCCATTGACTAGTTTTACGCAGTATTTT. It codes for CASTPLTSFTQYF.

V and J are TRBV19 and TRBJ2-1; D is perhaps TRBD1 (6 bases). The CDR3 has 15 amino acids. Between the trimmed V and J ends, which lost 6 bases and 7 bases, there was a span of 19 bases. Germline values: CDR1 LNHDA, CDR2 SQIVND (reference sequence). The DNA of the CDR3 is TGTGCCAGTAGACCTCCAGGGGCGGTGATGAATGAGCAGTTCTTC. Translation: CASRPPGAVMNEQFF.

The rearrangement uses TRBV19 and TRBJ1-1, with D uncertain. This CDR3 region has 13 residues. The V gene's germline CDR1 is LNHDA and CDR2 SQIVND (reference sequence). The V end was cut by 3 bases, the J end by 1 base, with 6 bases between. CDR3 nucleotide sequence: TGTGCCAGTAGTATGAGGCAGAACACTGAAGCTTTCTTT. It is translated as CASSMRQNTEAFF. Complete variable domain (other parts from reference TRBV19 and TRBJ1-1): DGGITQSPKYLFRKEGQNVTLSCEQNLNHDAMYWYRQDPGQGLRLIYYSQIVNDFQKGDIAEGYSVSREKKESFPLTVTSAQKNPTAFYLCASSMRQNTEAFFGQGTRLTVV.

This clone was counted only a few times. The V gene is TRBV7-9, the J gene TRBJ2-7; the match to TRBD2 covers 9 bases. Germline CDR1 SEHNR, CDR2 FQNEAQ (reference sequence). The CDR3 consists of 17 residues. V dropped 4 bases and J dropped 4; count of bases not matched to a gene: 14. The CDR3 region has the DNA TGTGCCAGCAGCTCAGGCTGGAGCGGGGGGTCCGGATACGAGCAGTACTTC. The encoded protein is CASSSGWSGGSGYEQYF. The complete variable domain, with remaining parts taken from reference TRBV7-9 and TRBJ2-7, reads DTGVSQNPRHKITKRGQNVTFRCDPISEHNRLYWYRQTLGQGPEFLTYFQNEAQLEKSRLLSDRFSAERPKGSFSTLEIQRTEQGDSAMYLCASSSGWSGGSGYEQYFGPGTRLTVT.

The chain uses TRBV9 and TRBJ1-6; unclear D gene. CDR1 and CDR2 from the germline V gene are SGDLS and YYNGEE. V was cut by 0 bases and J by 11 bases, with 12 bases left in between. The CDR3 has 14 amino acids. CDR3 sequence reads: CASSVGKTSPPLHF. CDR3 nucleotide sequence: TGTGCCAGCAGCGTAGGAAAGACTTCTCCACCCCTCCACTTT.

The chain links TRBV19 to TRBJ1-1; 10 nucleotides line up with TRBD1. Germline V gives CDR1 LNHDA, CDR2 SQIVND (reference sequence). J lost 1 base, V lost 3 bases, and 8 bases had no gene match. The CDR3 covers 17 residues. The CDR3 DNA sequence: TGTGCCAGTAGTATCCCGGGACAGGGGCAGGGGAACACTGAAGCTTTCTTT. Protein product: CASSIPGQGQGNTEAFF.

CDR3 residues: CASSQTLGTYEQYF. In DNA, the CDR3 is TGTGCCAGCAGCCAAACCCTGGGCACCTACGAGCAGTACTTC. The gene calls are TRBV3-1 (or the pseudogene TRBV3-2) and TRBJ2-7; D is ambiguous. The germline V gene encodes CDR1 LGHDT and CDR2 YNNKEL (reference sequence). The CDR3 covers 14 residues. V was shortened by 2 bases and J by 2 bases, with 10 bases between the two germline ends.

J is TRBJ2-2 and V is TRBV6-5; D is possibly TRBD2 (5 bases). V lost 6 bases to trimming and J lost 4 bases, with 12 bases between them. The CDR3 is made up of 14 amino acids. Germline values: CDR1 MNHEY, CDR2 SVGAGI. CDR3 residues: CASREGVSTGELFF. As DNA, the CDR3 is TGTGCCAGCAGAGAGGGTGTTAGCACCGGGGAGCTGTTTTTT.

The CDR3 here is CASSIVGGHTEAFF. The CDR3 DNA reads TGTGCCAGTAGTATAGTAGGGGGACACACTGAAGCTTTCTTT. The genes are TRBV19 and TRBJ1-1; maybe TRBD1 (6 bases). Germline V CDR1 and CDR2: LNHDA, SQIVND (reference sequence). Trimming took off 1 base at V and 3 bases at J, with 9 bases between the two ends. The CDR3 has 14 amino acids.